One and the same sample provided the 15 T cell receptor beta chains below, sequenced in a study of a mutant IDH1 vaccine in newly diagnosed glioma (dated by TCRdb to the early 2020s). No antigen is known for these receptors. The time point label here, explained by the study, means: week 5, during vaccination. A 20-mer mutant IDH1 peptide at 300 micrograms in Montanide made up each vaccine dose, which was injected subcutaneously together with topical imiquimod. The library was obtained by the immunoSEQ multiplex PCR assay. TCRdb took over this immuneACCESS table, retaining in-frame rearrangements with V and J assigned. Such tables are incomplete; in checked studies, under half of the missing clones stem from an unresolved V gene, and the remainder is unexplained. A total of about 25,000 clones appear in this sample, approximately 80% of them only once. Together, the top ten hold roughly a tenth of the sample.

The source material was PBMCs, sampled from a glioma patient whose treatment included an IDH1 peptide vaccine. Receptor source: a man between 40 and 49 years old with glioma.

With respect to this clone: The same CDR3 can be traced to other DNA sequences in this sample. The gene calls are TRBV5-1 and TRBJ2-1, with D hard to call. From germline, CDR1 is SGHRS and CDR2 YFSETQ. The CDR3 is 16 residues long. The V end was cut by 3 bases, the J end by 6 bases, with 19 bases between. As DNA, the CDR3 is TGCGCCAGCAGCTCTGCAGTACTATTGGAGACCAATGAGCAGTTCTTC. Protein product: CASSSAVLLETNEQFF. Supplemented by reference TRBV5-1 and TRBJ2-1, the full variable domain reads KAGVTQTPRYLIKTRGQQVTLSCSPISGHRSVSWYQQTPGQGLQFLFEYFSETQRNKGNFPGRFSGRQFSNSRSEMNVSTLELGDSALYLCASSSAVLLETNEQFFGPGTRLTVL.

The chain carries TRBV21-1 and TRBJ1-5; whether TRBD1, the table's D call, matches the DNA was not checked. TRBV21-1 is given as a pseudogene. CDR3 length: 16 residues. CDR3 nucleotides: TGTGCCAGCTTTAGGGGATGTCATAGATCATTTGAGCCCCAGCATTTT. Its protein is CASFRGCHRSFEPQHF.

This chain joins TRBV9 and TRBJ1-2, with D possibly TRBD1 on 6 matching bases. V lost 4 bases to trimming and J lost 7 bases, with 17 bases between them. The CDR3 totals 14 residues. Per the germline V gene, CDR1 is SGDLS and CDR2 is YYNGEE. CDR3 sequence (DNA): TGTGCCAGCAGCCTTCGGGGGGCCTCCCCTGGCTACACCTTC. Its translation is CASSLRGASPGYTF.

V usage is TRBV28 and J usage is TRBJ1-2; no clear D. The CDR3 sequence is 14 residues long. V lost 2 bases to trimming and J lost 8 bases, with 15 bases between them. Germline assignment: CDR1 MDHEN and CDR2 SYDVKM. CDR3 in amino acids: CASSLVLLSQGYTF. For the CDR3, the DNA is TGTGCCAGCAGTTTAGTTCTTCTTTCGCAGGGCTACACCTTC.

CDR3 protein: CASSYQGRGVCGQPQHF. As DNA, the CDR3 is TGCGCCAGCAGTTACCAGGGCAGGGGGGTATGTGGTCAGCCCCAGCATTTT. The chain combines TRBV23-1 with TRBJ1-5; 7 bases align to TRBD1. TRBV23-1 is flagged as an ORF with uncertain function. This CDR3 is 17 amino acids long. Trimming cost V 5 bases and J 6 bases; bases outside gene matches: 16.

There are a few counts of this clone. The CDR3 bases are TGTGCCAGCAGCAGCGGGATTCGGGAGGACGCTTTCTTT. It yields the protein CASSSGIREDAFF. The V call is TRBV21-1, the J call TRBJ1-1. TRBV21-1 is a pseudogene locus. This CDR3 contains 13 residues.

CDR3 sequence: CASSQFGSNEQFF. Here the CDR3 DNA reads TGTGCCAGCTCCCAATTCGGTAGCAATGAGCAGTTCTTC. The chain recombines TRBV11-3 with TRBJ2-1, with D hard to call. The germline gives CDR1 SGHNT, CDR2 YENEEA. The CDR3 runs to 13 residues. Trimming took 8 bases from V and 6 from J, leaving 14 bases between them.

The chain uses TRBV6-5 and TRBJ2-7; 8 bases agree with TRBD1. V trimming: 2 bases; J trimming: 1 base; junction bases outside the gene matches: 4. Germline V CDR1 and CDR2: MNHEY, SVGAGI. This CDR3 spans 15 amino acids. CDR3 bases: TGTGCCAGCAGTTACGGACAGGGAAGGTCCTACGAGCAGTACGTC. Translating gives CASSYGQGRSYEQYV.

The chain links TRBV18 to TRBJ1-2, with D unclear. The germline V gene has CDR1 KGHSH and CDR2 LQKENI. The V end was cut by 2 bases, the J end by 6 bases, with 10 bases between. The CDR3 is 13 residues long. The CDR3 loop is CASSPSANDGYTF. The CDR3 DNA is TGTGCCAGCTCACCAAGTGCCAATGATGGCTACACCTTC.

This clone appeared once. Germline and junction disagree at one end, which may indicate a read error. The sample carries other DNA sequences with the same CDR3. The V call is TRBV19, the J call TRBJ1-5; a possible D gene is TRBD1 (6 bases). The CDR3 extends over 18 amino acids. The germline gives CDR1 LNHDA, CDR2 SQIVND (reference sequence). The DNA of the CDR3 is TGTGCCAGTAGTGACGACAGGATACAGGGCTATAGCAATCAGCCTCAGCATTTT. This encodes CASSDDRIQGYSNQPQHF.

The chain has TRBV7-2 and TRBJ1-1, with D uncertain. There are 14 residues in the CDR3. Trimming removed 2 bases at V and 4 bases at J, with 11 bases between. The V gene's germline CDR1 is SGHTA and CDR2 FQGNSA. This chain's CDR3 is CASSLSPGSTEAFF. The CDR3 region has the DNA TGTGCCAGCAGCTTATCCCCGGGGAGCACTGAAGCTTTCTTT.

The J gene is TRBJ1-2, the V gene TRBV19, with 8 bases that match TRBD1. Germline assignment: CDR1 LNHDA and CDR2 SQIVND (reference sequence). The V gene end was trimmed by 7 bases and the J gene end by 7 bases; junction bases not matched to a gene: 8. The length of the CDR3 is 13 residues. In DNA form, the CDR3 reads TGTGCCAGTACCAGACAGGGGTCGGTTGGCTACACCTTC. Its translation is CASTRQGSVGYTF.

The rearrangement uses TRBV10-3 and TRBJ1-3; TRBD1 might be the D (5 bases). The CDR3 is 16 residues long. Germline CDR1 and CDR2: ENHRY and SYGVKD. Trimming cost V 5 bases and J 4 bases, with 18 bases left between them. The DNA of the CDR3 is TGTGCCATCAGTCCGGGGCCCCCAACGGGGGGAAACACCATATATTTT. It codes for CAISPGPPTGGNTIYF.

The table lists this clone with a few counts. The J gene is TRBJ2-7, the V gene TRBV5-1; 8 bases agree with TRBD2. The V and J ends lost 1 base and 2 bases, in that order; junction bases with no gene match: 8. CDR1 is SGHRS and CDR2 is YFSETQ in the germline V gene. This CDR3 is 16 amino acids long. The CDR3 DNA reads TGCGCCAGCAGCTTGCATACTAGCGGAGGGACCTACGAGCAGTACTTC. This codes for CASSLHTSGGTYEQYF. Drawing the rest from reference TRBV5-1 and TRBJ2-7, the complete variable domain is KAGVTQTPRYLIKTRGQQVTLSCSPISGHRSVSWYQQTPGQGLQFLFEYFSETQRNKGNFPGRFSGRQFSNSRSEMNVSTLELGDSALYLCASSLHTSGGTYEQYFGPGTRLTVT.

J is TRBJ1-1 and V is TRBV6-5; the match to TRBD1 covers 9 bases. V lost 0 bases, J lost 8 bases, and 1 base stayed unmatched. This CDR3 comprises 13 residues. Per germline, CDR1 MNHEY and CDR2 SVGAGI. CDR3 residues: CASSYSGQGEAFF. CDR3 DNA sequence: TGTGCCAGCAGTTACTCGGGACAGGGCGAAGCTTTCTTT.